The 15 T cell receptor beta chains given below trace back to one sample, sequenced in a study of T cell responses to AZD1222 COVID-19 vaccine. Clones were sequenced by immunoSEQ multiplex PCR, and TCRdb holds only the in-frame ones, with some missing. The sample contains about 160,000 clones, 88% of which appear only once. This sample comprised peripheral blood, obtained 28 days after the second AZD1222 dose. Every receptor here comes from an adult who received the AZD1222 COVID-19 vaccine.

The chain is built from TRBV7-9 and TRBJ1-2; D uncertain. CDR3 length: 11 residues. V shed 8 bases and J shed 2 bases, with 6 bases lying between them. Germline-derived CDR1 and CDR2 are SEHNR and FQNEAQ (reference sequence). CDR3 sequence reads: CASGRNYGYTF. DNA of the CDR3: TGTGCCAGCGGGCGAAACTATGGCTACACCTTC.

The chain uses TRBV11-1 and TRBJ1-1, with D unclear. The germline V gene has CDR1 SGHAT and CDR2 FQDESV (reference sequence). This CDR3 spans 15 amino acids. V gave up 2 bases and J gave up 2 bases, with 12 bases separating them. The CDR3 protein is CASSLLPTRNTEAFF. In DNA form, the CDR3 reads TGTGCCAGCAGCTTATTGCCCACGCGAAACACTGAAGCTTTCTTT.

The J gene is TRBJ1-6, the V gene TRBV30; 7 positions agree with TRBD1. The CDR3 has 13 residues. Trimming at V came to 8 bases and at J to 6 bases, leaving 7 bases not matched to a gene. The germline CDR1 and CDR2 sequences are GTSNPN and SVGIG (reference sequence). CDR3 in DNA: TGTGCCACCCAGACAGGGATTAATTCACCCCTCCACTTT. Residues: CATQTGINSPLHF.

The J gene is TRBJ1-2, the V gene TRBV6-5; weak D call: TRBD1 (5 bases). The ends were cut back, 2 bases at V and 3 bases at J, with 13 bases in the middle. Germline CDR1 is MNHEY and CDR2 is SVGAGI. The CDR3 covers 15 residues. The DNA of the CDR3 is TGTGCCAGCAGTTACAGGCAGGGTGAGGACTATGGCTACACCTTC. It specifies CASSYRQGEDYGYTF.

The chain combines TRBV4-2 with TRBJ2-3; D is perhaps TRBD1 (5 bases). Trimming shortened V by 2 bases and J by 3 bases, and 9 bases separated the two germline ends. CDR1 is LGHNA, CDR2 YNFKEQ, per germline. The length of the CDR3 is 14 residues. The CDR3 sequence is CASSQQGVTDTQYF. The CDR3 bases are TGTGCCAGCAGCCAACAGGGTGTGACAGATACGCAGTATTTT.

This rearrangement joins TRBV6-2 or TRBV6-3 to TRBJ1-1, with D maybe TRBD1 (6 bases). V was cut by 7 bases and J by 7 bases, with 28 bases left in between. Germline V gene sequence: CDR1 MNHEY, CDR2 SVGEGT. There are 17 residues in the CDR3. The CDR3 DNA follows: TGTGCCAGCACCCCCAGGGGAATTTTGACCGCTTTCTATGAAGCTTTCTTT. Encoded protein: CASTPRGILTAFYEAFF.

CDR3 sequence: CSASWTYYGYTF. The CDR3 DNA follows: TGCAGTGCTAGTTGGACGTACTATGGCTACACCTTC. V usage is TRBV20-1 and J usage is TRBJ1-2; the D is unclear. Trimming cost V 3 bases and J 3 bases, with 8 bases left between them. Germline V gene data show CDR1 as DFQATT and CDR2 as SNEGSKA (reference sequence). The CDR3 is made up of 12 amino acids.

The CDR3 sequence is CASSYSGGNEKLFF. The CDR3 nucleotides are TGTGCCAGCAGTTACTCAGGGGGCAATGAAAAACTGTTTTTT. The rearrangement uses TRBV6-5 and TRBJ1-4; TRBD1 matches at 7 bases. Unmatched junction bases numbered 0, after V lost 0 bases and J lost 5 bases. CDR1 is MNHEY, CDR2 SVGAGI, per germline. The CDR3 runs to 14 residues.

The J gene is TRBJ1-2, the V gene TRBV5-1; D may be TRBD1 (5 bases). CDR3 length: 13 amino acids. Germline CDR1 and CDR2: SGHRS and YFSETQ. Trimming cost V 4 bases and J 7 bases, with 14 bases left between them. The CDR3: CASSLQVGGGYTF. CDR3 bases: TGCGCCAGCAGCCTACAGGTGGGAGGTGGCTACACCTTC.

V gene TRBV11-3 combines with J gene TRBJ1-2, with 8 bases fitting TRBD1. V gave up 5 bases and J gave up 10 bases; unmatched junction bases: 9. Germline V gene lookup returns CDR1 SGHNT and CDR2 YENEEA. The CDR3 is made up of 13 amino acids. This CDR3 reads CASSLGTGLDYTF. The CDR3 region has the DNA TGTGCCAGCAGCCTCGGGACAGGCTTGGACTACACCTTC.

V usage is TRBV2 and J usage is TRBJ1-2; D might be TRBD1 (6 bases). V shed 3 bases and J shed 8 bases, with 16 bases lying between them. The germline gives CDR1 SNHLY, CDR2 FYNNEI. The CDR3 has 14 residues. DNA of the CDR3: TGTGCCAGCAGTGACTACAGGGAATCTGGAGGCTACACCTTC. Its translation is CASSDYRESGGYTF.

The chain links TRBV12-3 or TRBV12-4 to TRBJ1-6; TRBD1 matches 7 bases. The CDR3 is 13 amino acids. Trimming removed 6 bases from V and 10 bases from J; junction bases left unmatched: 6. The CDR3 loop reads CASRGQIASPLHF. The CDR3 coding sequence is TGTGCCAGCAGGGGACAGATTGCCTCACCCCTCCACTTT.

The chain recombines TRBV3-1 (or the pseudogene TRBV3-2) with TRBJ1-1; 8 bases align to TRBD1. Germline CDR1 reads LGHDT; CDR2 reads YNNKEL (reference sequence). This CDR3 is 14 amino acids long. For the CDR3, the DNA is TGTGCGACCCGGGACAGGTGGGGGGCAGCGAAAGCTTTCTTT. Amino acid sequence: CATRDRWGAAKAFF.

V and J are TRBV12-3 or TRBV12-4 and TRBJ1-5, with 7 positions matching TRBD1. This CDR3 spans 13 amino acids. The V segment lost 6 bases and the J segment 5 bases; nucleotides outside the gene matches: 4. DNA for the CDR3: TGTGCCAGCAGATACAGGGGCGATCAGCCCCAGCATTTT. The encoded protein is CASRYRGDQPQHF.

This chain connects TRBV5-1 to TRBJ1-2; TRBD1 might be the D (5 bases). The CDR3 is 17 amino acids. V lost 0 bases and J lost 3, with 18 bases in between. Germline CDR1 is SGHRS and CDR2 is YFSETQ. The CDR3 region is CASSLGPLSRGDYGYTF. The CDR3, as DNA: TGCGCCAGCAGCTTGGGACCTTTGTCTCGGGGGGACTATGGCTACACCTTC. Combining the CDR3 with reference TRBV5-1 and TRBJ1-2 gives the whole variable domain KAGVTQTPRYLIKTRGQQVTLSCSPISGHRSVSWYQQTPGQGLQFLFEYFSETQRNKGNFPGRFSGRQFSNSRSEMNVSTLELGDSALYLCASSLGPLSRGDYGYTFGSGTRLTVV.